The clone carrying this TCR beta chain occurred once. The sample is drawn from a study of blood T cell repertoires in COVID-19. The repertoire was sequenced with immunoSEQ multiplex PCR; TCRdb's copy has only in-frame clones and lacks some. Seen here are 150,000 to 200,000 clones, approximately 82% observed once, and the top ten hold 22%. The ends lost 6 bases at V and 7 bases at J; junction bases unmatched: 5. Germline CDR1 SEHNR, CDR2 FQNEAQ (reference sequence). The CDR3 contains 15 residues. The chain links TRBV7-9 to TRBJ1-6, with 11 bases identical to TRBD1. The sample taken for sequencing was peripheral blood. The source of this sequence is a woman older than 75 with acute or convalescent COVID-19. CDR3 sequence (DNA): TGTGCCAGCAGTGGGACAGGGGGAGGGAATTCACCCCTCCACTTT. This encodes CASSGTGGGNSPLHF.